This entry describes one T cell receptor (beta chain). In germline, CDR1 is SGHKS, CDR2 YYEKEE (reference sequence). Trimming shortened V by 0 bases and J by 6 bases, and 8 bases separated the two germline ends. This CDR3 is built from 13 residues. This specimen comes from a study of beta chain features in type 1 diabetes. Isolated RNA was reverse transcribed in full, so expressed TCRB transcripts were sequenced. Using immunoSEQ multiplex PCR, the repertoire was profiled, and TCRdb retains in-frame clones only, with some absent. This sample has about 290,000 clones, with about 8.5% found just once. Researchers reported sorting CD4+ naive, central memory, regulatory and stem cell-like memory cells via CD45RO/CCR7/CD25/CD127/CD95/CD27. Purity above 95% was achieved in all sorted populations.

This sequence joins TRBV5-5 and TRBJ2-3; D is unresolved. This sequence was found in a woman aged 18-35 years in good health. Sequencing was carried out using central memory CD4+ T cells from blood. CDR3 region: CASSLVFVDTQYF. CDR3 coding DNA: TGTGCCAGCAGCTTGGTGTTTGTGGATACGCAGTATTTT.